This TCR beta chain was sequenced during a study of vaccination and CD4 T cells after COVID-19. Study as a whole: Several convalescent patients had mild and one had severe PCR-confirmed SARS-CoV-2 disease. The post-COVID sampling time was a median about 100 days after diagnosis, ranging from 35 to 161.

Treatment described: roughly 10-day PBMC culture with coronavirus spike peptide pools or control peptides (ViraFEST assay). Germline CDR1 MGHDK, CDR2 SYGVNS. This CDR3 has 11 residues. The V end was cut by 3 bases, the J end by 6 bases, with 2 bases between. Remarks on this clonotype: The antigen remains undetermined.

Researchers used the Oncomine TCR Beta short-read assay to sequence DNA from cultured CD4+ T cells. TCRdb redid the calling of the PCR reads with MiXCR, one entry per CDR3 protein. Among 15,000 to 25,000 distinct CDR3 sequences listed, about two fifths were seen once. The receptor was isolated from a human donor with COVID-19. The rearrangement joins TRBV25-1 to TRBJ2-2; D remains ambiguous. The sequenced sample was cultured CD4+ T cells from blood. The CDR3 region is CASSDAGELFF. Here the CDR3 DNA reads TGTGCCAGCAGTGATGCCGGGGAGCTGTTTTTT.